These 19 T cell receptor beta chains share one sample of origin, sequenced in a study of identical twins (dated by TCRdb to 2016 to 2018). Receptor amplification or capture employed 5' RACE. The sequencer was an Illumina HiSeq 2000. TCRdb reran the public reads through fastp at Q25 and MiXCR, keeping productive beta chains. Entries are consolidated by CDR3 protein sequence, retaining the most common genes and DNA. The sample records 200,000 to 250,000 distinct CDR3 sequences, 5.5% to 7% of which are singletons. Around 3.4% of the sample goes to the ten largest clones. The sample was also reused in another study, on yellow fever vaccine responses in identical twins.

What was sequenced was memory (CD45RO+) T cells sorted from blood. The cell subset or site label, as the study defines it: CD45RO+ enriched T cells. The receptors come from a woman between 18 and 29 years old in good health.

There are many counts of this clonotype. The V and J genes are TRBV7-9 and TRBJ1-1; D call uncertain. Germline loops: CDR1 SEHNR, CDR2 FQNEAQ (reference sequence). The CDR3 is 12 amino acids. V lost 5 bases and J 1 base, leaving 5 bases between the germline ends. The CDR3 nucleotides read TGTGCCAGCAGCCCCCGGAACACTGAAGCTTTCTTT. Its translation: CASSPRNTEAFF.

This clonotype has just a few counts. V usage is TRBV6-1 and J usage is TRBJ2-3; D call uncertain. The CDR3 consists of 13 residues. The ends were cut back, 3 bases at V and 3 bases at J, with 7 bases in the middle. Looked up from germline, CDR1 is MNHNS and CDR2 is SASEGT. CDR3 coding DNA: TGTGCCAGCAGTGAGATTCGTACAGATACGCAGTATTTT. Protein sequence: CASSEIRTDTQYF.

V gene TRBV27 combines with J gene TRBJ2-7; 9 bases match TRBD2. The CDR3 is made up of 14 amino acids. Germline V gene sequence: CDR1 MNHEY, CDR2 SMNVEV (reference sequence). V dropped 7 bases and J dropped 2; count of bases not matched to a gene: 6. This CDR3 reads CASKRIAGAYEQYF. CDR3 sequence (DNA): TGTGCCAGCAAGAGGATAGCGGGAGCCTACGAGCAGTACTTC.

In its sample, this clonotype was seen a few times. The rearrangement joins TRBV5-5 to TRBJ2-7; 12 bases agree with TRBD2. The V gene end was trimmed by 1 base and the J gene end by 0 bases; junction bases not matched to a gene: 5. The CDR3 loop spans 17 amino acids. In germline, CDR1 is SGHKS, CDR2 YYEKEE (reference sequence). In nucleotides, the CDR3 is TGTGCCAGCAGCTTGCTCGCACTAGCGGGGGGCTCCTACGAGCAGTACGTC. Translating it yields CASSLLALAGGSYEQYV.

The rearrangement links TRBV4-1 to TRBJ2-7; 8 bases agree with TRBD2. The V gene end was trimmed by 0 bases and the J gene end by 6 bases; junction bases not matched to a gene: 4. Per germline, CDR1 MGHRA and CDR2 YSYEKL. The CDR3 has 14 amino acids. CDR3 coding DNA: TGCGCCAGCAGCCAAGATTTTAGCGGGACCGAGCAGTACGTC. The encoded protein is CASSQDFSGTEQYV.

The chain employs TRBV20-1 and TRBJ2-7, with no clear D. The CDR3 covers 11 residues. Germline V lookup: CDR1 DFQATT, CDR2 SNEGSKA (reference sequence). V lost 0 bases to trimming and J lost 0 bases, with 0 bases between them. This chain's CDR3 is CSARDSYEQYV. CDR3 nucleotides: TGCAGTGCTAGAGACTCCTACGAGCAGTACGTC.

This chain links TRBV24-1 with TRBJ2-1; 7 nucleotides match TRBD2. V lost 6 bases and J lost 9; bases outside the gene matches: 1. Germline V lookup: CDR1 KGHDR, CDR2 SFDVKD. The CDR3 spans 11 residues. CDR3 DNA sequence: TGTGCCACCAGTAGCGGGACTGAGCAGTTCTTC. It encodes CATSSGTEQFF.

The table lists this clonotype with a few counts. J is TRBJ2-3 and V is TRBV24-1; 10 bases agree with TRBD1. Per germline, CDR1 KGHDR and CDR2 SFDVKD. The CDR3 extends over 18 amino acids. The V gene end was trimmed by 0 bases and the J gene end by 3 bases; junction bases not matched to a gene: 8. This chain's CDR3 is CATSDLPVGQGVTDTQYF. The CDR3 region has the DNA TGTGCCACCAGTGATTTGCCAGTAGGACAGGGGGTAACAGATACGCAGTATTTT.

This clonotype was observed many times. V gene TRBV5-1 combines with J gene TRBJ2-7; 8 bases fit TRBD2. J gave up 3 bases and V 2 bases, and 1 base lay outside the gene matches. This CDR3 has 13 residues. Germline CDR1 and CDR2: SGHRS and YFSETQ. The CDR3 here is CASSFSGNYEQYF. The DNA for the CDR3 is TGCGCCAGCAGCTTTAGCGGGAACTACGAGCAGTACTTC.

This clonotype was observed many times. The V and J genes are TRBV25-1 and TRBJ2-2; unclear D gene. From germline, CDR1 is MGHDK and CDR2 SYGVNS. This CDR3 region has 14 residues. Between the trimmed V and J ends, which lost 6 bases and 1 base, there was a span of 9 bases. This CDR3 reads CASRGYQNTGELFF. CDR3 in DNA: TGTGCCAGCAGGGGCTACCAGAACACCGGGGAGCTGTTTTTT.

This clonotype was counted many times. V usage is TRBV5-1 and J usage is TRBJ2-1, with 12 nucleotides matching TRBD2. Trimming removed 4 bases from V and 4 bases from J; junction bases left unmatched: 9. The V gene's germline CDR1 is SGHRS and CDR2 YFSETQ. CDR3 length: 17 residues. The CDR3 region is CASSQRLAGANYNEQFF. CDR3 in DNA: TGCGCCAGCAGCCAAAGACTAGCGGGGGCCAATTACAATGAGCAGTTCTTC. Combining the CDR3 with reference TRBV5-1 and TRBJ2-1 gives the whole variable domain KAGVTQTPRYLIKTRGQQVTLSCSPISGHRSVSWYQQTPGQGLQFLFEYFSETQRNKGNFPGRFSGRQFSNSRSEMNVSTLELGDSALYLCASSQRLAGANYNEQFFGPGTRLTVL.

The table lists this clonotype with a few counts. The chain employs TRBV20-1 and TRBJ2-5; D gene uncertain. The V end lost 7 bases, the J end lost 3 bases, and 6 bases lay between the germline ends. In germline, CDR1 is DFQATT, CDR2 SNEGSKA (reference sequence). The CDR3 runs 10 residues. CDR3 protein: CSDREETQYF. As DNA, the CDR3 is TGCAGTGATAGGGAAGAGACCCAGTACTTC.

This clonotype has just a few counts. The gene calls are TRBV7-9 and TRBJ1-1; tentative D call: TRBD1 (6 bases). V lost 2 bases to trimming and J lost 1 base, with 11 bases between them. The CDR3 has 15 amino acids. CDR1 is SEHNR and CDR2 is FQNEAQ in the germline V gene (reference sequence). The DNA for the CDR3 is TGTGCCAGCAGCTTATTTGGACAGACGAACACTGAAGCTTTCTTT. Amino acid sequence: CASSLFGQTNTEAFF.

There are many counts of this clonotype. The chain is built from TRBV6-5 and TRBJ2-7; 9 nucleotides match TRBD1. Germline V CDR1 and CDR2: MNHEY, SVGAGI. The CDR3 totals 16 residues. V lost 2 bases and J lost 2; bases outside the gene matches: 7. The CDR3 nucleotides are TGTGCCAGCAGTTACCGCAGGGGGACAGGGACCTACGAGCAGTACTTC. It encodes CASSYRRGTGTYEQYF.

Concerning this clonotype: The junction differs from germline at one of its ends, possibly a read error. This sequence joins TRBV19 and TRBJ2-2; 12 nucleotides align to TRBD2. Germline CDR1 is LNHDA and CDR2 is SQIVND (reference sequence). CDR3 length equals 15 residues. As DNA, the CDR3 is TGTGCCAGTAATGCCGGGACTAGCGGGCACGGGGAGCTTTTTTTT. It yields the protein CASNAGTSGHGELFF.

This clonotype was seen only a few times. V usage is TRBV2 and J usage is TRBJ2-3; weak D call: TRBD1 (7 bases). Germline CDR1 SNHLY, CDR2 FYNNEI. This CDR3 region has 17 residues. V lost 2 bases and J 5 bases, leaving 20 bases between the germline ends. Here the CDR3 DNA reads TGTGCCAGCAGTGAAAATCAGGGGGGCCTTGTGAGAGATACGCAGTATTTT. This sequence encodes CASSENQGGLVRDTQYF.

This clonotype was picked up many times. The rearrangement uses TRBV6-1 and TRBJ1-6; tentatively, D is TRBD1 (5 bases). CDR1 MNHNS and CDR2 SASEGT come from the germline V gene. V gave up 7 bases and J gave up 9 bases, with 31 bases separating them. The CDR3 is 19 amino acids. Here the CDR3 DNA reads TGTGCCAGCAAGGAGGGACCCGGTGGGGTAGGGGTATTGAGTTCACCCCTCCACTTT. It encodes CASKEGPGGVGVLSSPLHF.

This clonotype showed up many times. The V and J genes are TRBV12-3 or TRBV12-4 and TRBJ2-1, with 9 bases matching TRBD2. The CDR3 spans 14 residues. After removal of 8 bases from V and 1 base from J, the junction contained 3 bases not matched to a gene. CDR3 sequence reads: CASQAGGSYNEQFF. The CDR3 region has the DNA TGTGCCAGCCAAGCGGGAGGTTCCTACAATGAGCAGTTCTTC.

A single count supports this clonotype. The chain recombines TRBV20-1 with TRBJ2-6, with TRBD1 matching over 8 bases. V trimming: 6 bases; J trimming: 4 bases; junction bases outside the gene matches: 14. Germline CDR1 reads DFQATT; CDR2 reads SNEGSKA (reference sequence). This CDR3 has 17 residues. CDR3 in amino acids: CSAIFPGTGSGANVLTF. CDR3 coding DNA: TGCAGTGCCATATTTCCCGGGACAGGTTCAGGGGCCAACGTCCTGACTTTC.